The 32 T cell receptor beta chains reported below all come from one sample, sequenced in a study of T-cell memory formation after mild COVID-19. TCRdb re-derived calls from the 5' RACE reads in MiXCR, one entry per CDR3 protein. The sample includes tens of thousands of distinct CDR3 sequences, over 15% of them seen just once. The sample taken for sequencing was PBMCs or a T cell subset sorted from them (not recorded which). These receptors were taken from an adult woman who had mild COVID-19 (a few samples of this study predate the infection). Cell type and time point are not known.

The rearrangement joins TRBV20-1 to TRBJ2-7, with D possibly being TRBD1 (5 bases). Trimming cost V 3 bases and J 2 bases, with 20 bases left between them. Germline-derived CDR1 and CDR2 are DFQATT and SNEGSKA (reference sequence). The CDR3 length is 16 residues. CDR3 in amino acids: CSARAPTGREPYEQYF. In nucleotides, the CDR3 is TGCAGTGCTAGGGCCCCCACAGGAAGAGAGCCCTACGAGCAGTACTTC.

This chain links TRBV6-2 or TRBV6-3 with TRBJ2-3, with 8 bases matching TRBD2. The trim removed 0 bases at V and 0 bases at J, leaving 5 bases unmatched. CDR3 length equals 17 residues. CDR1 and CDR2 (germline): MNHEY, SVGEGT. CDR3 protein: CASSYSTSGASTDTQYF. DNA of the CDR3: TGTGCCAGCAGTTACTCCACTAGCGGAGCTAGCACAGATACGCAGTATTTT.

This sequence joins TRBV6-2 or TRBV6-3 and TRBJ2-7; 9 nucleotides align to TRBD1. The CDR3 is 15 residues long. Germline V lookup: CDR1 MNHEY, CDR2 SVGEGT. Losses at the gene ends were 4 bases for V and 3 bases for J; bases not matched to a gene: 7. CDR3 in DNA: TGTGCCAGCAGTTGGGGACAGGGAGAAAACTACGAGCAGTACTTC. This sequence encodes CASSWGQGENYEQYF.

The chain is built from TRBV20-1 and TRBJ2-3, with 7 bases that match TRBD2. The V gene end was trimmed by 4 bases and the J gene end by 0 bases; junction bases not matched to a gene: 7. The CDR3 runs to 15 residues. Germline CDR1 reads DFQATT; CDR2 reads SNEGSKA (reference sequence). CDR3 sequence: CSATPSGTSTDTQYF. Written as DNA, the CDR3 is TGCAGTGCTACCCCTAGCGGAACTAGCACAGATACGCAGTATTTT.

The chain's CDR3 is CASSPARGGYEQYF. In DNA form, the CDR3 reads TGTGCCAGCTCACCGGCCAGGGGAGGTTACGAGCAGTACTTC. The genes are TRBV18 and TRBJ2-7, with D perhaps matching TRBD1 or TRBD2 (6 bases each). V was clipped by 3 bases and J by 4 bases, with 13 bases between them. Germline V gene sequence: CDR1 KGHSH, CDR2 LQKENI. This CDR3 has 14 residues.

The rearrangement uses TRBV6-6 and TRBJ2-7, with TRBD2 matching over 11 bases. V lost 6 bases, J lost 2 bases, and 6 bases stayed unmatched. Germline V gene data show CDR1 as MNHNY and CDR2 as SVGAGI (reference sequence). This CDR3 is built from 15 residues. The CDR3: CASSLGLAEAYEQYF. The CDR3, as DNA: TGTGCCAGCAGCTTGGGACTAGCGGAAGCCTACGAGCAGTACTTC.

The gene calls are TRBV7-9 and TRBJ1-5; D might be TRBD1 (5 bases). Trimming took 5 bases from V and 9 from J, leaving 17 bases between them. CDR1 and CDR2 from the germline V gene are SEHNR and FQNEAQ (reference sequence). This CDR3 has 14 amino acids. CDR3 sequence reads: CASSQGPRIGPQHF. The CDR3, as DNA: TGTGCCAGCAGCCAGGGACCCCGGATTGGGCCCCAGCATTTT.

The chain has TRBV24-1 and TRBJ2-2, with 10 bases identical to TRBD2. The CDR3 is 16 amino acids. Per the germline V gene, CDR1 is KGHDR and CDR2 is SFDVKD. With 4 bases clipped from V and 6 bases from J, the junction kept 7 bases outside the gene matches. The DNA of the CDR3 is TGTGCCACCAGTGACCTAGCGGGAGTAATACCCGGGGAGCTGTTTTTT. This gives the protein CATSDLAGVIPGELFF.

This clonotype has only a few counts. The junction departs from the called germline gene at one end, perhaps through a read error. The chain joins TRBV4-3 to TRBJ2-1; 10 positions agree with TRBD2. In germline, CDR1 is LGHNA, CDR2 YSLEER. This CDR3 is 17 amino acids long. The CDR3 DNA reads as TGCGCCAGAAGCCGTGATAGCGGGAGGAGGTCCTACAATGAGCAGTTCTTC. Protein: CARSRDSGRRSYNEQFF.

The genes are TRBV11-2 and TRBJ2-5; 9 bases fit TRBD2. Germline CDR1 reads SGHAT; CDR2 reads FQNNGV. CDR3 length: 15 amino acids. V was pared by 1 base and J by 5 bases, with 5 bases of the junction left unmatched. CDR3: CASSLAPLAGETQYF. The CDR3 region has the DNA TGTGCCAGCAGCTTAGCCCCTCTAGCGGGGGAGACCCAGTACTTC.

CDR3 in amino acids: CASSYWTGSNTGELFF. The CDR3 nucleotides are TGCGCCAGCAGCTACTGGACAGGATCGAACACCGGGGAGCTGTTTTTT. The chain has TRBV5-1 and TRBJ2-2, with 7 bases lining up with TRBD1. This CDR3 has 16 residues. With V trimmed by 3 bases and J by 0 bases, 5 bases remained unmatched. The V gene's germline CDR1 is SGHRS and CDR2 YFSETQ.

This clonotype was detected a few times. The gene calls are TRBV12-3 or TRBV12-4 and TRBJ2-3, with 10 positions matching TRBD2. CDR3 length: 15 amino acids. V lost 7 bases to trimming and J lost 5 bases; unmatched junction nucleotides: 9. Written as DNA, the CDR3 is TGTGCCAGCATTCGGCTAGCGGGAGTCCAAGATACGCAGTATTTT. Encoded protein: CASIRLAGVQDTQYF.

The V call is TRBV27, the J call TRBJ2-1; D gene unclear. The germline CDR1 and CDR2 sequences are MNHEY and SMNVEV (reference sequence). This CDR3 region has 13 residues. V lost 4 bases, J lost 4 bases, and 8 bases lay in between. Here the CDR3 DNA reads TGTGCCAGCAGTTGGAGTATATACAATGAGCAGTTCTTC. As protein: CASSWSIYNEQFF.

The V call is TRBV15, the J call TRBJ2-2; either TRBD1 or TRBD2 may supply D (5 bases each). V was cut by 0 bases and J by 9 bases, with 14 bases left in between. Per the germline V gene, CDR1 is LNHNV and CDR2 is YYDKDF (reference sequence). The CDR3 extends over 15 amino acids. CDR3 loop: CATSRDEGSVWELFF. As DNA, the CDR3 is TGTGCCACCAGCAGAGATGAGGGGTCGGTGTGGGAGCTGTTTTTT.

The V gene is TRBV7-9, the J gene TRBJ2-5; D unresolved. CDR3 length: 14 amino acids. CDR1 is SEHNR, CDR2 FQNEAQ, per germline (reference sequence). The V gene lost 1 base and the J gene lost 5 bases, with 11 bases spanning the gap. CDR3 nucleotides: TGTGCCAGCAGCTTAGGCTCGGGCATGGAGACCCAGTACTTC. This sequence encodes CASSLGSGMETQYF. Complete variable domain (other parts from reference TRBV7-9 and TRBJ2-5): DTGVSQNPRHKITKRGQNVTFRCDPISEHNRLYWYRQTLGQGPEFLTYFQNEAQLEKSRLLSDRFSAERPKGSFSTLEIQRTEQGDSAMYLCASSLGSGMETQYFGPGTRLLVL.

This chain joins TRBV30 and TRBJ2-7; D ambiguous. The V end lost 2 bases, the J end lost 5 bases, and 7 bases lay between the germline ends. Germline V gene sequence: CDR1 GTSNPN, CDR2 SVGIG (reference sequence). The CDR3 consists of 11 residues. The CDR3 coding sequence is TGTGCCTGGAGTTCGTTAGACGAGCAGTACTTC. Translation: CAWSSLDEQYF.

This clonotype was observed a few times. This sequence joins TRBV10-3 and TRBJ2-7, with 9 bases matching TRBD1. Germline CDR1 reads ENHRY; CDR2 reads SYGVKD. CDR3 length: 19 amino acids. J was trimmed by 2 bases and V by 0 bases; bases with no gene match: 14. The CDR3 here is CAISESNKGQGSLTYEQYF. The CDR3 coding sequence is TGTGCCATCAGTGAGTCGAATAAGGGACAGGGAAGCCTAACCTACGAGCAGTACTTC.

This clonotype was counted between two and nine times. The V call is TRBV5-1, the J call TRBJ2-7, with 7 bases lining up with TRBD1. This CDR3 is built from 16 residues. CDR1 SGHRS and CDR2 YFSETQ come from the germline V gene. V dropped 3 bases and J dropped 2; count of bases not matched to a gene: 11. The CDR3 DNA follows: TGCGCCAGCAGCTCTGGACAGGAAGGTACAACCTACGAGCAGTACTTC. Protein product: CASSSGQEGTTYEQYF.

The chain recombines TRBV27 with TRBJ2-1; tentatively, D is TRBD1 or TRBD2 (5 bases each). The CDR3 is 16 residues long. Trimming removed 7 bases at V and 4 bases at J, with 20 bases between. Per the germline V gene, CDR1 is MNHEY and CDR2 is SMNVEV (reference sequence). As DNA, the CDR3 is TGTGCCAGCACTGACATCCGGGACGGGAAGTACAATGAGCAGTTCTTC. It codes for CASTDIRDGKYNEQFF.

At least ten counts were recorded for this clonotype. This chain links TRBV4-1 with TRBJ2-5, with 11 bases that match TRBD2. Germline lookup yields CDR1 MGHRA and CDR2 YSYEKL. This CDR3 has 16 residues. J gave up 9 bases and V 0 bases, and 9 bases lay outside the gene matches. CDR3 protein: CASSQDVAGGLGAQYF. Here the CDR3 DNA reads TGCGCCAGCAGCCAAGATGTAGCGGGGGGGCTTGGGGCCCAGTACTTC.

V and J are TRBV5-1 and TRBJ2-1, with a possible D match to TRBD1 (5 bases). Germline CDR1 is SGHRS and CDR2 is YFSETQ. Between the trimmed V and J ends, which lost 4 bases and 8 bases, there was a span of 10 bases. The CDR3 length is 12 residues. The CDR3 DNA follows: TGCGCCAGCAGCGATGTAGGGGATGAGCAGTTCTTC. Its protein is CASSDVGDEQFF.

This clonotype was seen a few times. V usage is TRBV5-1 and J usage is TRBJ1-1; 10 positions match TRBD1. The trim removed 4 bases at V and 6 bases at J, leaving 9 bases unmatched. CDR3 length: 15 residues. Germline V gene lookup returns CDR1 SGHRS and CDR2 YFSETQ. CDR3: CASSPGQGLASEAFF. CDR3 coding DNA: TGCGCCAGCAGCCCGGGACAGGGGTTGGCGTCTGAAGCTTTCTTT.

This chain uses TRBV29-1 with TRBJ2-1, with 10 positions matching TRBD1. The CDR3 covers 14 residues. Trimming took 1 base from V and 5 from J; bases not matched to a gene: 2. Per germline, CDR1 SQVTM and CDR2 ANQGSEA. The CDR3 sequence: CSVEGGTGDNEQFF. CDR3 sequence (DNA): TGCAGCGTTGAAGGAGGGACAGGGGACAATGAGCAGTTCTTC.

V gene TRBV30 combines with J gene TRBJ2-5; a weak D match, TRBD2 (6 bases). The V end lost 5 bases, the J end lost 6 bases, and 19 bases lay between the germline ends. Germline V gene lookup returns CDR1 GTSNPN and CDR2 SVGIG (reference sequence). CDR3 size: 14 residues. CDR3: CAWATGVGIKTQYF. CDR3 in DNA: TGTGCCTGGGCCACGGGAGTCGGCATAAAGACCCAGTACTTC.

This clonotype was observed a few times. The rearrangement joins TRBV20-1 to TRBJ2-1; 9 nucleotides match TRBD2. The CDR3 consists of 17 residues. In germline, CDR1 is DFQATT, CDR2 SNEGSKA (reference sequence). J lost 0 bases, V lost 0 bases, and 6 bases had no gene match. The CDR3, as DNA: TGCAGTGCTAGAGATTGGAGTAGCGGGAGCTCCTACAATGAGCAGTTCTTC. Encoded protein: CSARDWSSGSSYNEQFF.

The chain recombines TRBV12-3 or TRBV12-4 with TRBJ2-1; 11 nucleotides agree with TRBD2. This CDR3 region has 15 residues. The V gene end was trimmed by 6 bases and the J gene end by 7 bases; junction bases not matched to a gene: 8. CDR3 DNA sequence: TGTGCCAGCAGCTTACTAGCGGGAGAAAGGAATGAGCAGTTCTTC. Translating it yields CASSLLAGERNEQFF.

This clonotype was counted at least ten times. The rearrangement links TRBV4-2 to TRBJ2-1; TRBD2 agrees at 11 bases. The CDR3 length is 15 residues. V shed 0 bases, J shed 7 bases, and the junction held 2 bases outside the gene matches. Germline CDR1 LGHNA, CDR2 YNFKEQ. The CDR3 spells CASSQDSGGANEQFF. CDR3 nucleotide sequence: TGTGCCAGCAGCCAAGATAGCGGGGGGGCAAATGAGCAGTTCTTC.

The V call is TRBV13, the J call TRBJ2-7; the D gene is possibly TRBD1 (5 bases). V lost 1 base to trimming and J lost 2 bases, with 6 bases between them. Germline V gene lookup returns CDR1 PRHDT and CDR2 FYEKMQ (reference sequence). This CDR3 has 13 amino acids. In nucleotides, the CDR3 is TGTGCCAGCAGCTTAGCCAGGGCCTACGAGCAGTACTTC. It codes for CASSLARAYEQYF. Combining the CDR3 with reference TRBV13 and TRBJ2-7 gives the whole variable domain AAGVIQSPRHLIKEKRETATLKCYPIPRHDTVYWYQQGPGQDPQFLISFYEKMQSDKGSIPDRFSAQQFSDYHSELNMSSLELGDSALYFCASSLARAYEQYFGPGTRLTVT.

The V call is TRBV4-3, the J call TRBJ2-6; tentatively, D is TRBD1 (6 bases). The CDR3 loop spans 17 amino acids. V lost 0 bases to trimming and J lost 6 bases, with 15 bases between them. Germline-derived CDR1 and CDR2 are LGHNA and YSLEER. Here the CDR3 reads CASSQDSRGLLANVLTF. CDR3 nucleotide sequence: TGCGCCAGCAGCCAAGATAGCAGGGGCCTCCTGGCCAACGTCCTGACTTTC.

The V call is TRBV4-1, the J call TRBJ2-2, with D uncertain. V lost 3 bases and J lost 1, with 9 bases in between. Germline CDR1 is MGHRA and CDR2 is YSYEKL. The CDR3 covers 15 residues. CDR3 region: CASSQQRRNTGELFF. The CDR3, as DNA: TGCGCCAGCAGCCAGCAACGCAGGAACACCGGGGAGCTGTTTTTT.

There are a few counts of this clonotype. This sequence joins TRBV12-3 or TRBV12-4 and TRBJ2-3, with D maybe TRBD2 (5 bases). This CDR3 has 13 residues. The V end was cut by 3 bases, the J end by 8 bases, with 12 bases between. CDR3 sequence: CASSFFWESTQYF. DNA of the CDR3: TGTGCCAGCAGTTTCTTTTGGGAGTCTACGCAGTATTTT.

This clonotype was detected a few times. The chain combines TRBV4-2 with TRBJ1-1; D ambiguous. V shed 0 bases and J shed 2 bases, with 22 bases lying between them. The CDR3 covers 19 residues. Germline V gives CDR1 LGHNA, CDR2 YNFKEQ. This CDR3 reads CASSQDRATAIAQNTEAFF. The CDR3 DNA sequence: TGTGCCAGCAGCCAAGATAGGGCCACAGCCATAGCCCAAAACACTGAAGCTTTCTTT.